This T cell receptor beta chain originates from a study of blood T cell repertoires in COVID-19. Study as a whole: COVID-19 samples, acute and convalescent, were from the United States, Italy and Spain. The analysed material was cDNA or gDNA that came from T cells, B-cell-depleted T cells, or PBMCs.

The CDR3 loop spans 18 amino acids. Looked up from germline, CDR1 is SSHAT and CDR2 is FNYEAQ (reference sequence). On this clone: The junction and the germline gene differ at one end; a read error may be behind it.

Original processing methods: Reference gene primer amplification gave estimated nucleated cell counts. Profiling relied on immunoSEQ multiplex PCR, and the TCRdb table lists in-frame clones only, not all of them. V, J and clone size derive from that table, while D and trimming were established from the DNA sequence. The sample comprises around 170,000 clones, around 87% of which are singletons, and less than 0.7% rests with the top ten. This receptor was obtained from a man in his fifties or sixties with COVID-19, enrolled during active disease. Material: peripheral blood. The chain links TRBV7-7 to TRBJ2-5; 12 bases line up with TRBD2. CDR3 in amino acids: CASSLATSGRTSQETQYF. DNA of the CDR3: TGTGCTAGCAGCTTAGCAACTAGCGGGAGGACTAGTCAAGAGACCCAGTACTTC.